This T cell receptor beta chain was identified during a study of a mutant IDH1 vaccine in newly diagnosed glioma. Study results and caveats: Changes in top peripheral clonotypes did not appear linked to pseudoprogression.

Regarding this clone: Its target is unknown.

Described time point: week 47, end of study. Vaccination used 300 ug of mutant IDH1 20-mer peptide per dose, with topical imiquimod. The germline V and J ends were trimmed by 0 bases and 2 bases, with 11 bases remaining between them. The CDR3 length is 16 residues. Germline loops: CDR1 SGHAT, CDR2 FQNNGV. TCRdb's table, derived via immunoSEQ multiplex PCR, lists solely in-frame clones and lacks some. The sample has roughly 35,000 clones, roughly 82% seen once; the top ten hold about 8.9%. The TCR was taken from a middle-aged man with glioma. The V call is TRBV11-2, the J call TRBJ2-1; D remains unclear. The sequences come from PBMCs, collected from a glioma patient whose treatment included an IDH1 peptide vaccine. In nucleotides, the CDR3 is TGTGCCAGCAGCTTAGATCTGGCCAGGACCTACAATGAGCAGTTCTTC. Its translation: CASSLDLARTYNEQFF.